The TCR beta chain under discussion was sequenced for a study of cytomegalovirus exposure and HLA in healthy donors. Across the whole study: The study's early data release held tens of millions of unique TCRs from HLA-typed donors. Regarding the study as a whole: One cluster of highly shared sequence variants probably arose as a sequencing artifact.

Worth noting for this clone: Antigen: not known.

The PCR contained 60 Vbeta and 13 Jbeta primers. The table came from immunoSEQ multiplex PCR; TCRdb's copy has only in-frame clones and leaves some out. The sample has 180,000 or so clones. Trimming removed 2 bases from V and 0 bases from J, with 11 bases in between. CDR3 size: 15 residues. Germline CDR1 SGHTA, CDR2 FQGNSA. This clonotype originated in a boy aged 10-17 years in good health and CMV-seronegative. Material: PBMCs. The chain combines TRBV7-2 with TRBJ2-7; no definite D call. The CDR3 region is CASSLSLVASYEQYF. CDR3 DNA sequence: TGTGCCAGCAGCTTATCACTGGTTGCCTCCTACGAGCAGTACTTC.